These 23 T cell receptor beta chains originate from one sample sequenced in a study of cytomegalovirus exposure and HLA in healthy donors. Here immunoSEQ multiplex PCR was the method, and the copy in TCRdb shows in-frame clones only, minus some. The repertoire includes about 330,000 clones, 80% to 90% of them detected once, and around 0.84% sits in the top ten. The specimen sequenced was PBMCs. Receptor source: a woman between 18 and 29 years old in good health and CMV-seronegative.

The gene calls are TRBV11-2 and TRBJ2-5; the match to TRBD2 covers 11 bases. The germline gives CDR1 SGHAT, CDR2 FQNNGV. The J segment lost 1 base and the V segment lost 5 bases, leaving 6 bases of the junction unmatched. This CDR3 is 16 amino acids long. The CDR3 DNA follows: TGTGCCAGCAGCAACCGACTAGCGGGGTTCCAAGAGACCCAGTACTTC. It yields the protein CASSNRLAGFQETQYF.

The chain joins TRBV5-4 to TRBJ1-4, with D possibly being TRBD1 (5 bases). Per the germline V gene, CDR1 is SGHNT and CDR2 is YYREEE (reference sequence). V dropped 1 base and J dropped 8 bases, with 12 bases sitting between them. The CDR3 loop spans 14 amino acids. The CDR3 protein is CASSLQGRGEKLFF. In nucleotides, the CDR3 is TGTGCCAGCAGCTTGCAGGGTCGGGGGGAAAAACTGTTTTTT.

The chain employs TRBV9 and TRBJ1-3; D remains unclear. Trimming pared 2 bases from V and 0 bases from J, leaving 9 bases between. This CDR3 has 15 amino acids. Germline assignment: CDR1 SGDLS and CDR2 YYNGEE. The CDR3 is CASSVNNYSGNTIYF. For the CDR3, the DNA is TGTGCCAGCAGCGTGAATAACTACTCTGGAAACACCATATATTTT.

This CDR3 reads CASSDTSGSPDEQYF. The CDR3 region has the DNA TGTGCCAGCAGTGACACTAGCGGGAGTCCCGACGAGCAGTACTTC. V usage is TRBV25-1 and J usage is TRBJ2-7; 11 bases match TRBD2. CDR3 length: 15 residues. J gave up 5 bases and V 3 bases, and 6 bases lay outside the gene matches. Germline V gives CDR1 MGHDK, CDR2 SYGVNS.

V and J are TRBV27 and TRBJ2-7, with TRBD1 matching over 8 bases. V trimming: 5 bases; J trimming: 2 bases; junction bases outside the gene matches: 5. This CDR3 is 14 amino acids long. Per the germline V gene, CDR1 is MNHEY and CDR2 is SMNVEV (reference sequence). In DNA, the CDR3 is TGTGCCAGCAGTCCCTCAGGGGGCCCCTACGAGCAGTACTTC. Translation: CASSPSGGPYEQYF.

This chain connects TRBV6-6 to TRBJ1-5; 9 bases map to TRBD1. CDR1 and CDR2 from the germline V gene are MNHNY and SVGAGI (reference sequence). Trimming removed 2 bases from V and 0 bases from J; junction bases left unmatched: 2. The CDR3 totals 16 residues. CDR3 in amino acids: CASSYRTGDSNQPQHF. The CDR3 region has the DNA TGTGCCAGCAGTTACCGGACAGGGGATAGCAATCAGCCCCAGCATTTT.

V gene TRBV7-2 combines with J gene TRBJ1-2; D is ambiguous. Trimming left V 1 base short and J 5 bases short, with 11 bases between. The CDR3 runs 14 residues. The germline V gene encodes CDR1 SGHTA and CDR2 FQGNSA. Here the CDR3 reads CASSLVGREYGYTF. CDR3 sequence (DNA): TGTGCCAGCAGCTTAGTAGGGAGGGAATATGGCTACACCTTC.

This clone was counted a single time. This rearrangement joins TRBV6-5 to TRBJ2-7; 11 bases line up with TRBD1. In germline, CDR1 is MNHEY, CDR2 SVGAGI. The CDR3 has 14 residues. V lost 2 bases to trimming and J lost 3 bases; unmatched junction nucleotides: 0. The CDR3 loop is CASSYGTGGYEQYF. CDR3 in DNA: TGTGCCAGCAGTTACGGGACAGGGGGCTACGAGCAGTACTTC.

The chain carries TRBV6-1 and TRBJ1-5; D remains ambiguous. The V end lost 3 bases, the J end lost 6 bases, and 9 bases lay between the germline ends. The CDR3 runs to 13 residues. Germline V lookup: CDR1 MNHNS, CDR2 SASEGT. CDR3: CASSDTRGQPQHF. The DNA of the CDR3 is TGTGCCAGCAGTGACACCCGCGGTCAGCCCCAGCATTTT.

The rearrangement links TRBV9 to TRBJ2-7, with 7 bases that match TRBD1. Germline V gives CDR1 SGDLS, CDR2 YYNGEE. V trimming: 0 bases; J trimming: 6 bases; junction bases outside the gene matches: 3. This CDR3 has 13 residues. The CDR3 DNA reads as TGTGCCAGCAGCGTAGGAACAGGGGCCGAGCAGTACTTC. Its protein product is CASSVGTGAEQYF.

The V call is TRBV7-2, the J call TRBJ1-1; TRBD1 matches 8 bases. The V and J ends lost 6 bases and 1 base, in that order; junction bases with no gene match: 4. This CDR3 comprises 14 residues. Looked up from germline, CDR1 is SGHTA and CDR2 is FQGNSA. The CDR3 nucleotides are TGTGCCAGCAGGACCGGGACAGGGAACACTGAAGCTTTCTTT. Residues: CASRTGTGNTEAFF.

The genes are TRBV5-1 and TRBJ2-1, with TRBD2 matching 9 bases. J was trimmed by 2 bases and V by 0 bases; bases with no gene match: 3. The CDR3 spans 16 residues. The germline V gene has CDR1 SGHRS and CDR2 YFSETQ. The CDR3 spells CASSLVAGATYNEQFF. The DNA of the CDR3 is TGCGCCAGCAGCTTGGTAGCGGGAGCTACCTACAATGAGCAGTTCTTC. Supplemented by reference TRBV5-1 and TRBJ2-1, the full variable domain reads KAGVTQTPRYLIKTRGQQVTLSCSPISGHRSVSWYQQTPGQGLQFLFEYFSETQRNKGNFPGRFSGRQFSNSRSEMNVSTLELGDSALYLCASSLVAGATYNEQFFGPGTRLTVL.

This clone was found a few times. The chain links TRBV7-8 to TRBJ1-5; 7 positions match TRBD1. The CDR3 extends over 15 amino acids. From germline, CDR1 is SGHVS and CDR2 FQNEAQ. J was trimmed by 4 bases and V by 1 base; bases with no gene match: 4. CDR3 in amino acids: CASSLGTGSNQPQHF. The CDR3 coding sequence is TGTGCCAGCAGCTTAGGGACAGGCTCGAATCAGCCCCAGCATTTT.

The chain employs TRBV5-1 and TRBJ2-5; D remains ambiguous. The CDR3 covers 13 residues. Trimming pared 5 bases from V and 1 base from J, leaving 9 bases between. Germline-derived CDR1 and CDR2 are SGHRS and YFSETQ. The CDR3 coding sequence is TGCGCCAGCAGAGTCGGGTTCCAAGAGACCCAGTACTTC. Translated, it gives CASRVGFQETQYF.

The chain links TRBV7-3 to TRBJ2-1, with D possibly matching TRBD2 (6 bases). The V gene's germline CDR1 is SGHTA and CDR2 FQGTGA. This CDR3 spans 13 amino acids. The V end was cut by 6 bases, the J end by 10 bases, with 16 bases between. The CDR3 bases are TGTGCCAGCAGTAGGGACTCCGTCGGGGAGCAGTTCTTC. Translation gives CASSRDSVGEQFF.

The rearrangement links TRBV5-8 to TRBJ1-2; the match to TRBD1 covers 7 bases. Germline values: CDR1 SGHTS, CDR2 YDEGEE. V dropped 4 bases and J dropped 4; count of bases not matched to a gene: 4. CDR3 length: 13 residues. In nucleotides, the CDR3 is TGTGCCAGCAGCACGGGACAGACCTATGGCTACACCTTC. Translated, it gives CASSTGQTYGYTF.

The rearrangement links TRBV5-1 to TRBJ2-1, with 11 bases fitting TRBD2. There are 14 residues in the CDR3. V gave up 6 bases and J gave up 4 bases; unmatched junction bases: 3. The germline V gene encodes CDR1 SGHRS and CDR2 YFSETQ. CDR3 nucleotides: TGCGCCAGCAAGGTAGCGGGAGGGTACAATGAGCAGTTCTTC. Translated: CASKVAGGYNEQFF.

The CDR3 coding sequence is TGCAGCCCCTCCGGACAGGGAGAGACCCAGTACTTC. Amino acid sequence: CSPSGQGETQYF. The genes are TRBV29-1 and TRBJ2-5; 8 bases line up with TRBD1. The CDR3 runs 12 residues. Losses at the gene ends were 8 bases for V and 4 bases for J; bases not matched to a gene: 6. CDR1 and CDR2 from the germline V gene are SQVTM and ANQGSEA.

The chain recombines TRBV19 with TRBJ2-7; 7 nucleotides line up with TRBD1. CDR3 length: 13 residues. V lost 11 bases and J lost 6; bases outside the gene matches: 13. The germline CDR1 and CDR2 sequences are LNHDA and SQIVND (reference sequence). The CDR3 DNA is TGTGCCGTCCAGGACAGGCGCGAACGCGAGCAGTACTTC. Translation: CAVQDRREREQYF.

This clone has just one count. V gene TRBV20-1 combines with J gene TRBJ2-2; D ambiguous. Germline CDR1 is DFQATT and CDR2 is SNEGSKA (reference sequence). CDR3 length: 11 amino acids. Trimming took off 5 bases at V and 1 base at J, with 2 bases between the two ends. The CDR3 loop is CSALNTGELFF. CDR3 DNA: TGCAGTGCTCTGAACACCGGGGAGCTGTTTTTT.

The chain recombines TRBV29-1 with TRBJ2-7; TRBD2 might be the D (6 bases). Germline-derived CDR1 and CDR2 are SQVTM and ANQGSEA. This CDR3 contains 14 residues. The V end was cut by 4 bases, the J end by 4 bases, with 17 bases between. CDR3 sequence reads: CSVGEEGGGYEQYF. CDR3 bases: TGCAGCGTTGGGGAGGAGGGAGGAGGATACGAGCAGTACTTC.

The chain couples TRBV7-3 to TRBJ1-2, with 7 bases matching TRBD1. This CDR3 has 15 residues. CDR1 is SGHTA and CDR2 is FQGTGA in the germline V gene. V shed 0 bases, J shed 6 bases, and the junction held 7 bases outside the gene matches. CDR3 nucleotides: TGTGCCAGCAGCTTAACTTGGACAGGCCCAGATGGCTACACCTTC. Amino acids: CASSLTWTGPDGYTF.

V gene TRBV27 combines with J gene TRBJ2-3; 10 positions match TRBD1. CDR1 is MNHEY and CDR2 is SMNVEV in the germline V gene (reference sequence). J lost 7 bases, V lost 0 bases, and 7 bases had no gene match. The CDR3 contains 16 residues. CDR3 region: CASSLSGTGVFHTQYF. DNA for the CDR3: TGTGCCAGCAGTTTATCGGGGACAGGGGTTTTCCATACGCAGTATTTT.